Listed here is a single T cell receptor (beta chain). Its antigen target is currently unknown. Base quality data are lacking; no much larger clone is found one base away. The method behind the library was 5' RACE. The reads were generated on an Illumina HiSeq 2000. A universal primer binding site was added through template switching, and the final cDNA carried a unique molecular identifier so that TCR cDNA molecules could be counted accurately. Specific primers in the conserved constant-segment region were used to synthesize first-strand cDNA for the TCR alpha and beta chains. Each cDNA library was double barcoded, with a SMART-Mk sample barcode plus Illumina barcodes, to control for contamination. TruSeq adapter sequences and Illumina sample barcodes were added in two successive PCR steps. The Illumina HiSeq platform was used with custom primers to sequence TCR alpha and beta cDNA libraries. The study's own analysis went as follows. MiGEC processed the raw reads to extract unique molecular identifiers, while MiXCR was used to determine the CDR3 positions. Recombination models were inferred per individual with the repgenHMM and IGoR tools using an EM algorithm. Shared clonotypes were analyzed with the tcR package in R, and sharing was normalized by the product of cloneset sizes. To study raw recombination without the effects of thymic and clonal selection, out-of-frame nonproductive sequences were analyzed. TCRdb cleaned the public reads at Q25 with fastp, built clones with MiXCR and kept in-frame beta chains. Rows are unified per CDR3 protein, each entry keeping the most common DNA and genes. Here the V and J calls rest on TCRdb's processing, not on the authors' analysis. A total of 1.5 million to 2 million distinct CDR3 sequences appear in this sample, under 35% of them only once. The ten largest account for over 0.25% of the sample.

This entry is derived from a study of identical twins (dated by TCRdb to the mid-2010s). Notes on the research overall: TCR alpha and beta repertoires from monozygotic twins, unrelated adults of various ages and cord blood were deep-sequenced to test whether fetal clonotypes persist. To rule out contamination, the twin experiments were replicated at different times with different library preparation protocols. General findings and caveats noted by the study authors: Excess twin sharing in beta out-of-frame sequences was weaker because fewer shared sequences lowered the signal-to-noise ratio. Because the same donors could not be followed over many years, conclusions were based on cross-sectional statistical analysis. Zero-insertion analyses could be partly confounded by invariant T cells such as MAIT and iNKT, though diverse VJ usage argued against such confounding for most clonotypes. Compared with coincidental sharing between unrelated individuals, out-of-frame TCR alpha sequences shared between twins had an excess of sequences with low generation probability. Abundant cord blood beta clonotypes carried fewer insertions; young adult naive repertoires showed a weaker similar trend, while memory repertoires showed none. Recombination models systematically underestimated out-of-frame TCR alpha sharing in monozygotic twins but agreed with sharing between unrelated individuals.

Trimming costs V 0 bases and J 8 bases, and their ends lie 13 bases apart. The cysteine opens and the phenylalanine closes a CDR3 of 13 amino acids. CDR3 DNA only is kept here, 39 bases in frame from base 1. From the germline V gene (reference sequence), CDR1 is GTSNPN and CDR2 is SVGIG. All donors were healthy Caucasians. The clonotype comes from a newborn girl in good health. The receptor chain draws on TRBV30 and TRBJ1-2; TRBD1 could be the D gene, as 6 bases match. The sample taken for sequencing was cord blood. The DNA sequence is TGTGCCTGGAGTGTACAAGGGGGAAGGGGCTACACCTTC. Its protein reads: CAWSVQGGRGYTF.